The next 7 T cell receptor beta chains were all read from a single sample in a study of T cells in Graves' hyperthyroidism and ophthalmopathy (dated by TCRdb to the late 2010s). Libraries were made using multiplex PCR. Instrument on record: Illumina HiSeq 2000. The TCR beta CDR3 regions were amplified from RNA transcripts. For the first round of RT-PCR on the TCR CDR3, the HTBI primer set was used together with the Qiagen OneStep RT-PCR kit. TCRdb passed the public sequencing reads through fastp at Q25 and MiXCR, retaining productive beta sequences. All rows with the same CDR3 protein become a single entry with the most common DNA and genes. Counted in this sample were under 650,000 distinct CDR3 sequences; 15% to 20% of them appeared once. Approximately 3.9% of the sample is held by the ten biggest clonotypes. The source material was blood. The receptors here all came from a woman aged 25 to 39 with Graves' hyperthyroidism.

The V gene is TRBV6-1, the J gene TRBJ2-7; D unclear. The germline V and J ends were trimmed by 6 bases and 1 base, with 13 bases remaining between them. Germline CDR1 reads MNHNS; CDR2 reads SASEGT. There are 14 residues in the CDR3. DNA for the CDR3: TGTGCCAGCAGCCGAATACAGAGGTCCTACGAGCAGTACTTC. As protein: CASSRIQRSYEQYF.

The table lists this clonotype with a few counts. The J gene is TRBJ2-2, the V gene TRBV19; no reliable D call. Germline CDR1 and CDR2: LNHDA and SQIVND (reference sequence). The germline V and J ends were trimmed by 7 bases and 0 bases, with 9 bases remaining between them. This CDR3 is 14 amino acids long. The CDR3 here is CASMRTANTGELFF. Here the CDR3 DNA reads TGTGCCAGTATGCGGACGGCGAACACCGGGGAGCTGTTTTTT. Variable domain in full (rest from reference TRBV19 and TRBJ2-2): DGGITQSPKYLFRKEGQNVTLSCEQNLNHDAMYWYRQDPGQGLRLIYYSQIVNDFQKGDIAEGYSVSREKKESFPLTVTSAQKNPTAFYLCASMRTANTGELFFGEGSRLTVL.

This sequence joins TRBV5-1 and TRBJ2-7, with TRBD1 identical over 7 bases. This CDR3 is 14 amino acids long. V lost 3 bases and J lost 4; bases outside the gene matches: 7. CDR1 is SGHRS, CDR2 YFSETQ, per germline. CDR3 loop: CASSYDRVGYEQYF. The CDR3 DNA is TGCGCCAGCAGCTACGACAGGGTCGGATACGAGCAGTACTTC.

This clonotype appeared a few times. The chain carries TRBV20-1 and TRBJ2-7; TRBD1 aligns across 8 bases. This CDR3 region has 13 residues. Germline loops: CDR1 DFQATT, CDR2 SNEGSKA (reference sequence). V dropped 5 bases and J dropped 6; count of bases not matched to a gene: 9. The CDR3: CSAGYQGALEQYF. The CDR3 nucleotides read TGCAGTGCTGGGTACCAGGGGGCACTCGAGCAGTACTTC.

This clonotype was detected many times. This chain joins TRBV30 and TRBJ1-1; 11 bases align to TRBD1. V shed 3 bases and J 5 bases; nucleotides not matched to a gene: 8. In germline, CDR1 is GTSNPN, CDR2 SVGIG (reference sequence). This CDR3 has 15 amino acids. The CDR3 DNA reads TGTGCCTGGAGCGATACCGGGACAGGGGGAACTGAAGCTTTCTTT. It is translated as CAWSDTGTGGTEAFF.

As DNA, the CDR3 is TGCAGCGTTAAGGCGTACTCTAGCACAGATACGCAGTATTTT. Amino acids: CSVKAYSSTDTQYF. V gene TRBV29-1 combines with J gene TRBJ2-3; D gene ambiguous. Per germline, CDR1 SQVTM and CDR2 ANQGSEA. Trimming took 5 bases from V and 0 from J, leaving 12 bases between them. The CDR3 has 14 residues.

This clonotype was counted many times. This rearrangement joins TRBV30 to TRBJ2-3; perhaps D is TRBD1 or TRBD2 (5 bases each). Germline V lookup: CDR1 GTSNPN, CDR2 SVGIG (reference sequence). The CDR3 contains 14 residues. The ends were cut back, 2 bases at V and 4 bases at J, with 13 bases in the middle. The CDR3 nucleotides are TGTGCCTGGAGTAACGGGGCGGGCGCAGATACGCAGTATTTT. Translating it yields CAWSNGAGADTQYF.